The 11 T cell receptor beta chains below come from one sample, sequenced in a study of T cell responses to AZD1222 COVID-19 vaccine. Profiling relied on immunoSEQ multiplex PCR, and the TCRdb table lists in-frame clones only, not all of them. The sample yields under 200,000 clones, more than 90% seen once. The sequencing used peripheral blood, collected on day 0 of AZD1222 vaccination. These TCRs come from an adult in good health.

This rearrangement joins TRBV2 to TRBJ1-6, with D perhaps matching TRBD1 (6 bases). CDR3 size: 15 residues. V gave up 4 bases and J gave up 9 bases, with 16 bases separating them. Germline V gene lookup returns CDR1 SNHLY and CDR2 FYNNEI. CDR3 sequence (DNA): TGTGCCAGCAGTGCAGAACAGGGTAGCAGTTCACCCCTCCACTTT. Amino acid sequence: CASSAEQGSSSPLHF.

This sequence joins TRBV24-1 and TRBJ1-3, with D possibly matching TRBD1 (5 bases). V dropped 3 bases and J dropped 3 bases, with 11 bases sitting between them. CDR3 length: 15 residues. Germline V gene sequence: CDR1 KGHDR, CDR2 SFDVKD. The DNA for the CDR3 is TGTGCCACCAGTGATCCCCGAGGGGATGGAAACACCATATATTTT. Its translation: CATSDPRGDGNTIYF.

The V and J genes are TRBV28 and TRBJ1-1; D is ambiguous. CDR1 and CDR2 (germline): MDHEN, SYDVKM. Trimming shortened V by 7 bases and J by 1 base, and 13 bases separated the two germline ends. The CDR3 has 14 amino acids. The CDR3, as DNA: TGTGCCAGCACGCGGGGATCTTGGAACACTGAAGCTTTCTTT. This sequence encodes CASTRGSWNTEAFF.

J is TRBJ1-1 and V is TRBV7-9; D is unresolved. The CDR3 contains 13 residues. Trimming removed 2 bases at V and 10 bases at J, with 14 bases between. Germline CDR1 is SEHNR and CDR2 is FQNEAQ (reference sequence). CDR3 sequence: CASSLLFDGIAFF. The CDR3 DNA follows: TGTGCCAGCAGCTTATTGTTCGATGGGATAGCTTTCTTT.

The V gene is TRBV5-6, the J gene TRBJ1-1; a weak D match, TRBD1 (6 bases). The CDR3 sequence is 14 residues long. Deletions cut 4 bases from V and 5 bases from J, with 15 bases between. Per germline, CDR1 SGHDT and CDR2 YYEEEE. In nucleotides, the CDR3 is TGTGCCAGCAGCCTCTCCTACAGGGCGACTGAAGCTTTCTTT. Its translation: CASSLSYRATEAFF.

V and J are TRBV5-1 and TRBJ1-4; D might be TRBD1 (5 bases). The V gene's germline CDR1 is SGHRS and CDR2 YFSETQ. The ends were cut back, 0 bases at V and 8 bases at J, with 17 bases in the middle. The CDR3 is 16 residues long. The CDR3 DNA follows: TGCGCCAGCAGCTTGGGAACCGGGACCCTTGGAGAAAAACTGTTTTTT. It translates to CASSLGTGTLGEKLFF.

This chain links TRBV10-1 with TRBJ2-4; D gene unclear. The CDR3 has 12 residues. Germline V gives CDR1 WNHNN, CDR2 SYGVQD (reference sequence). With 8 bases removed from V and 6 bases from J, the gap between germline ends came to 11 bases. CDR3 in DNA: TGCGCCAGCCACGGATTACGAAACATTCAGTACTTC. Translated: CASHGLRNIQYF.

In nucleotides, the CDR3 is TGTGCCAGCAGCCGAGCGGGAGGGCCGATCAATGAGCAGTTCTTC. It codes for CASSRAGGPINEQFF. The J gene is TRBJ2-1, the V gene TRBV7-3; 10 nucleotides match TRBD2. The CDR3 is 15 residues long. The V gene's germline CDR1 is SGHTA and CDR2 FQGTGA. J lost 6 bases, V lost 5 bases, and 7 bases had no gene match.

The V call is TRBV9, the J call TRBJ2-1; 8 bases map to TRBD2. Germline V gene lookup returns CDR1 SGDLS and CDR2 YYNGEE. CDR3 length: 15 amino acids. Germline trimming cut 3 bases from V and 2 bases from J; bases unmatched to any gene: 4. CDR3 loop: CASSAGGAAYNEQFF. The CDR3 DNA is TGTGCCAGCAGCGCCGGGGGGGCCGCCTACAATGAGCAGTTCTTC.

Written as DNA, the CDR3 is TGTGCCAGCAGTCTTCGGACGGTCAGCTCTGGAAACACCATATATTTT. Amino acid sequence: CASSLRTVSSGNTIYF. The chain has TRBV3-1 (or the pseudogene TRBV3-2) and TRBJ1-3, with D unresolved. Looked up from germline, CDR1 is LGHDT and CDR2 is YNNKEL (reference sequence). Trimming removed 6 bases from V and 0 bases from J, with 15 bases in between. There are 16 residues in the CDR3.

The CDR3 spells CASVLQASNQPQHF. Written as DNA, the CDR3 is TGTGCCAGCGTGCTCCAGGCTAGCAATCAGCCCCAGCATTTT. J is TRBJ1-5 and V is TRBV28; D gene unclear. In germline, CDR1 is MDHEN, CDR2 SYDVKM. The CDR3 runs to 14 residues. V was cut by 8 bases and J by 0 bases, with 11 bases left in between.